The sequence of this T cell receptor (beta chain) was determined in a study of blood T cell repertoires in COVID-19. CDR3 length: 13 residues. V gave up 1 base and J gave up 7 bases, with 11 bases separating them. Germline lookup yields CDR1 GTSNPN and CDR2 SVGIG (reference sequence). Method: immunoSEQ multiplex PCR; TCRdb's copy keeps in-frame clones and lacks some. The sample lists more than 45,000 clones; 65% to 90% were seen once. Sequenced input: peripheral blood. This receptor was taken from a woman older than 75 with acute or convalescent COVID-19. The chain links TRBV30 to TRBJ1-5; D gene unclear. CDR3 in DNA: TGTGCCTGGAGTGAAACGGGGAACCAGCCCCAGCATTTT. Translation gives CAWSETGNQPQHF.